Described below is a single TCR beta chain sequence and its context. The junction departs from the called germline gene at one end, perhaps through a read error. The CDR3 spans 12 residues. Germline-derived CDR1 and CDR2 are SGHNT and YYREEE (reference sequence). The record originates from a study of T cells in narcolepsy. The method was immunoSEQ multiplex PCR; TCRdb's version includes in-frame clones alone and lacks a portion of them. The data contain 8,000 to 8,500 clones, around two thirds of them singletons. This chain uses TRBV5-4 with TRBJ2-7, with D maybe TRBD2 (5 bases). The sequence was obtained from a human donor with narcolepsy. The sequenced sample consisted of CD45RA- memory CD8+ T cells from PBMCs. CDR3 region: CASGGYGYEQHF. The CDR3 region has the DNA TGTGCCTCCGGAGGATACGGCTACGAGCAGCACTTC.